These T cell receptor beta chains were read from a single sample in a study of read filtering for tumor transcriptome and immune sequencing. TCRdb called the reads again in MiXCR, with one record for every CDR3 protein. The sample holds roughly 41,000 distinct CDR3 sequences, roughly 13% seen once. The sequencing sample was made of a population of CD138-negative cells sorted from bone marrow. These receptors were taken from a donor at least 40 years old with multiple myeloma. Each CDR3 is given without its conserved first and last residue.

cdr3_length | v_call | cdr3_aa
11 | TRBV5-1 | ASSSTGGTEAF
18 | TRBV20-1 | SAVPRTGRTSPRHYNEQF
13 | TRBV2 | ASSRTGTANYGYT
11 | TRBV6-1 | ASKARGNQPQH
13 | TRBV30 | AWSDRGKGHEKLF
12 | TRBV29-1 | SGAGGKNYNEQF
13 | TRBV12-3/TRBV12-4 | ASSWTGGRNQPQH
13 | TRBV28 | ASSPSTLPDYEQY
13 | TRBV5-1 | ASSGGLAGDYEQY
11 | TRBV7-2 | ASSFPGNEKLF
10 | TRBV29-1 | SVVQGDTEAF
11 | TRBV20-1 | SARDMPYNEQF
11 | TRBV28 | ASRASGANVLT
13 | TRBV5-1 | ASSLGGYSNQPQH
13 | TRBV24-1 | ATSEAGGPYDEQF
11 | TRBV29-1 | SVVPGQGVGEY
14 | TRBV29-1 | SVQGGAQSSYNEQF
12 | TRBV11-2 | ASSLGARDEKLF
10 | TRBV20-1 | SASYGRGEQF
13 | TRBV20-1 | SARVLAGNTDAQY
11 | TRBV7-2 | ASKDRNQETQY
13 | TRBV7-3 | ASSPTSGETGELF
13 | TRBV9 | ASSVAGGTYNEQF
13 | TRBV6-2/TRBV6-3 | ASSWAGRGTGELF
10 | TRBV6-1 | ASTRREYEQY
14 | TRBV4-2 | ASSQAASGSAYEQF
14 | TRBV3-1 | ASSQGTGRLGQPQH
15 | TRBV27 | ASSSGLAGGRGNIQY
12 | TRBV5-1 | ASSLQQGDQPQH
12 | TRBV20-1 | SARPPDKRETQY
12 | TRBV9 | ASSQDIRDEKLF
16 | TRBV6-2/TRBV6-3 | ASSYSIKRSNTYNEQF
12 | TRBV20-1 | SALEERSPYEQY
11 | TRBV7-2 | ASSRQGRYEQY
14 | TRBV11-2 | ASSSLAGGPLDEQF
15 | TRBV7-2 | ASSSPGGGRLSYGYT
11 | TRBV6-5 | ASSYDTYDEQF
10 | TRBV29-1 | SVEDRGDEQY
12 | TRBV6-2/TRBV6-3 | ASRQGFQTGELF
12 | TRBV4-1 | ASSPANRAYEQY
14 | TRBV30 | AWSPPSGISYNEQF
11 | TRBV6-6 | ASNGGDGQPQH
19 | TRBV15 | ATSRDGPPGQGAISSYEQY
13 | TRBV5-5 | ASSRQVANTGELF
11 | TRBV5-1 | ASSLLGTAEAF
13 | TRBV5-1 | ASSLARGGTYEQY
12 | TRBV30 | AWSGSGGYQPQH
16 | TRBV2 | ASSRREGASGTAGELF
12 | TRBV5-1 | ASSLDGSYNEQF
13 | TRBV4-3 | ASSQGSSGIYEQF
14 | TRBV28 | ASSPPRDPRNTEAF
14 | TRBV7-2 | ASSLTGTGGNQPQH
10 | TRBV12-3/TRBV12-4 | ASRASLGEQY
10 | TRBV11-2 | ASSSEGNEQF
13 | TRBV4-2 | ASSGMPGAGQPQH
11 | TRBV10-3 | AISERVDSPLH